The rows below give T cell receptor beta chains drawn from one sample of a study of T cells after yellow fever vaccination. TCRdb called the 5' RACE reads again in MiXCR, with one record for every CDR3 protein. This table has some 260,000 distinct CDR3 sequences, around 5.3% appearing once. The sample consisted of CD4+ T cells sorted from PBMCs, taken on the day of the yellow fever booster vaccination. All receptors come from a man aged 18 to 30 who received the YFV17D yellow fever vaccine. Both conserved end residues are part of each CDR3. D genes are given only for firm matches. The size field is filled for only some rows; it gives once, few, many or a size class.

TRBJ2-1	.	TRBV7-2	.	TGTGCCAGCAGTCGGGACCAGAGCTCCTACAATGAGCAGTTCTTC	CASSRDQSSYNEQFF
TRBJ1-1	.	TRBV6-6	.	TGTGCCAGCAGCCTCCAACGGGACACCCGAGGAGCAGCTTTCTTT	CASSLQRDTRGAAFF
TRBJ1-2	TRBD1	TRBV15	many	TGTGCCACCCGATTCCAGGGGGCTATACGCTACACCTTC	CATRFQGAIRYTF
TRBJ2-1	.	TRBV6-5	many	TGTGCCAGCAGTTACCTCGTCCCTCGTGGGATCAACAATGAGCAGTTCTTC	CASSYLVPRGINNEQFF
TRBJ2-3	.	TRBV29-1	many	TGCAGCGTTACCGGGACGGATACAGATACGCAGTATTTT	CSVTGTDTDTQYF
TRBJ2-7	.	TRBV11-2	many	TGTGCCAGCAGCTCCCACTACGAGCAGTACTTC	CASSSHYEQYF
TRBJ2-7	TRBD1	TRBV12-3/TRBV12-4	few	TGTGCCAGCAGTCCCACGGCAGGGGGCAGGTCCGAGCAGTACTTC	CASSPTAGGRSEQYF
TRBJ2-7	TRBD1	TRBV11-2	few	TGTGCCAGCAGGCGACCGGGACAGGGGGGGAGCGAGCAGTACTTC	CASRRPGQGGSEQYF
TRBJ2-1	TRBD2	TRBV5-1	.	TGCGCCAGCAGCCGGGTTGGGTTAGCGGGGACCAATGAGCAGTTCTTC	CASSRVGLAGTNEQFF
TRBJ1-1	TRBD1	TRBV7-2	.	TGTGCCAGCAGTCGAAGTCAGGGGGGCCACACTGAAGCTTTCTTT	CASSRSQGGHTEAFF
TRBJ2-1	TRBD1	TRBV6-5	many	TGTGCCAGCAGTTACGCTTGGACAGGGACTAATGAGCAGTTCTTC	CASSYAWTGTNEQFF
TRBJ2-3	.	TRBV7-3	.	TGTGCCAGCAGCCCCAACCCGATACAGCCAGATACGCAGTATTTT	CASSPNPIQPDTQYF
TRBJ1-1	.	TRBV12-3/TRBV12-4	.	TGTGCCAGCAGTTTTTTTCAGGGACAGAACACTGAAGCTTTCTTT	CASSFFQGQNTEAFF